These 32 T cell receptor beta chains share one sample of origin, sequenced in a study of CD4 T cells in relation to SARS-CoV-2 and coronaviruses. The unexposed donors gave CD4+ T cells in about 2010-2019, prior to COVID-19. The cells were cultured for 10 days before CD4+ T cells were isolated. Assay used: immunoSEQ multiplex PCR; TCRdb lists only in-frame clones, some missing. The sample has tens of thousands of clones; roughly 80% are singletons. Antigens for these TCRs are unknown. The sequencing input was CD4+ T cells from PBMCs, cultured in vitro. The receptors originated from a human donor in good health.

The chain joins TRBV4-1 to TRBJ1-5, with a tentative D call TRBD1 (6 bases). The CDR3 has 15 residues. Germline assignment: CDR1 MGHRA and CDR2 YSYEKL. With 1 base removed from V and 6 bases from J, the gap between germline ends came to 13 bases. The CDR3 reads CASSQVSGESQPQHF. The CDR3 DNA is TGCGCCAGCAGCCAAGTTTCAGGGGAGAGTCAGCCCCAGCATTTT.

The chain employs TRBV30 and TRBJ2-5; 9 bases line up with TRBD1. V lost 2 bases and J lost 4; bases outside the gene matches: 5. Germline CDR1 reads GTSNPN; CDR2 reads SVGIG (reference sequence). CDR3 length: 14 residues. This CDR3 reads CAWSLTGGVETQYF. DNA for the CDR3: TGTGCCTGGAGTTTAACAGGGGGCGTAGAGACCCAGTACTTC.

The V gene is TRBV24-1, the J gene TRBJ1-2, with D unclear. This CDR3 is built from 12 residues. Per germline, CDR1 KGHDR and CDR2 SFDVKD. Trimming stripped 9 bases from V and 4 bases from J, with 11 bases between. The CDR3 loop is CATDKQVYGYTF. The CDR3 DNA is TGTGCCACCGACAAGCAAGTCTATGGCTACACCTTC.

The V and J genes are TRBV7-2 and TRBJ2-2; perhaps D is TRBD1 or TRBD2 (5 bases each). The CDR3 has 14 residues. Looked up from germline, CDR1 is SGHTA and CDR2 is FQGNSA. V was trimmed by 10 bases and J by 0 bases, leaving 12 bases between them. CDR3 residues: CATGTFANTGELFF. The CDR3 nucleotides read TGTGCCACCGGGACCTTCGCGAACACCGGGGAGCTGTTTTTT.

In its sample, this clone was seen a few times. The V gene is TRBV7-7, the J gene TRBJ2-7; D may be TRBD2 (6 bases). V was pared by 3 bases and J by 7 bases, with 13 bases between. The CDR3 runs 13 residues. The germline CDR1 and CDR2 sequences are SSHAT and FNYEAQ (reference sequence). CDR3 region: CASSLTGGREQYF. The DNA of the CDR3 is TGTGCCAGCAGCTTGACCGGGGGACGAGAGCAGTACTTC.

This clone was seen a few times. The rearrangement joins TRBV29-1 to TRBJ1-1; D not certain. Germline V CDR1 and CDR2: SQVTM, ANQGSEA. The CDR3 length is 12 residues. The V end lost 6 bases, the J end lost 5 bases, and 13 bases lay between the germline ends. DNA of the CDR3: TGCAGCGTCGCCCCTCGGGAGACTGAAGCTTTCTTT. Its protein product is CSVAPRETEAFF.

This chain joins TRBV10-3 and TRBJ1-3; TRBD1 matches 8 bases. Germline loops: CDR1 ENHRY, CDR2 SYGVKD. The V segment lost 11 bases and the J segment 0 bases; nucleotides outside the gene matches: 6. The CDR3 is made up of 14 amino acids. The chain's CDR3 is CAARDRGSGNTIYF. DNA for the CDR3: TGTGCCGCGCGAGACAGGGGCTCTGGAAACACCATATATTTT.

V usage is TRBV7-7 and J usage is TRBJ2-1; D gene unclear. CDR1 and CDR2 (germline): SSHAT, FNYEAQ (reference sequence). The CDR3 runs 14 residues. V lost 2 bases to trimming and J lost 10 bases, with 15 bases between them. The CDR3 DNA reads as TGTGCCAGCAGCTTATATTACTCCCCAGAAGAGCAGTTCTTC. Protein: CASSLYYSPEEQFF. Full variable domain (remainder filled in from reference TRBV7-7 and TRBJ2-1): GAGVSQSPRYKVTKRGQDVTLRCDPISSHATLYWYQQALGQGPEFLTYFNYEAQPDKSGLPSDRFSAERPEGSISTLTIQRTEQRDSAMYRCASSLYYSPEEQFFGPGTRLTVL.

J is TRBJ2-5 and V is TRBV5-1, with D perhaps matching TRBD1 (6 bases). Trimming took 4 bases from V and 2 from J, leaving 12 bases between them. The CDR3 has 14 amino acids. Germline lookup yields CDR1 SGHRS and CDR2 YFSETQ. The CDR3, as DNA: TGCGCCAGCAGCGCAGGACAGCTTCAAGAGACCCAGTACTTC. Protein sequence: CASSAGQLQETQYF.

V is TRBV10-1 and J is TRBJ2-1; D is uncertain. CDR1 is WNHNN and CDR2 is SYGVQD in the germline V gene (reference sequence). The V end was cut by 5 bases, the J end by 8 bases, with 16 bases between. The CDR3 sequence is 14 residues long. The CDR3 DNA reads as TGCGCCAGCAGTCTCAACTTGGGTGGGGATGAGCAGTTCTTC. This encodes CASSLNLGGDEQFF.

The chain carries TRBV12-3 or TRBV12-4 and TRBJ1-1; D unclear. The CDR3 extends over 12 amino acids. V was trimmed by 2 bases and J by 11 bases, leaving 12 bases between them. The CDR3 is CASSLTPNLAFF. CDR3 sequence (DNA): TGTGCCAGCAGTTTAACACCTAATCTGGCTTTCTTT.

The chain links TRBV5-6 to TRBJ2-5; D is uncertain. V lost 0 bases and J 0 bases, leaving 9 bases between the germline ends. Germline V CDR1 and CDR2: SGHDT, YYEEEE. This CDR3 spans 15 amino acids. The CDR3 is CASSLVTTYQETQYF. CDR3 sequence (DNA): TGTGCCAGCAGCTTGGTAACTACATACCAAGAGACCCAGTACTTC.

This clone was seen a single time. The chain couples TRBV3-1 (or the pseudogene TRBV3-2) to TRBJ1-1; D is possibly TRBD1 (6 bases). The germline V gene encodes CDR1 LGHDT and CDR2 YNNKEL (reference sequence). Trimming removed 3 bases from V and 5 bases from J, with 13 bases in between. There are 14 residues in the CDR3. Here the CDR3 reads CASSQDSLSTEAFF. CDR3 nucleotide sequence: TGTGCCAGCAGCCAGGACAGTCTTTCTACTGAAGCTTTCTTT.

The V and J genes are TRBV11-3 and TRBJ1-1; D remains unclear. CDR1 and CDR2 from the germline V gene are SGHNT and YENEEA. The CDR3 has 13 amino acids. V dropped 2 bases and J dropped 1 base, with 5 bases sitting between them. The CDR3 sequence: CASSLHPNTEAFF. The CDR3 bases are TGTGCCAGCAGCTTACATCCGAACACTGAAGCTTTCTTT.

The chain combines TRBV7-9 with TRBJ2-7; tentatively, D is TRBD1 (5 bases). The V and J ends lost 10 bases and 3 bases respectively, with 13 bases between them. Germline V gene data show CDR1 as SEHNR and CDR2 as FQNEAQ (reference sequence). The CDR3 loop spans 12 amino acids. The CDR3 region has the DNA TGTGCCACTACTGGACAAAACTACGAGCAGTACTTC. Its translation is CATTGQNYEQYF.

This clone has more than one count but fewer than ten. The rearrangement links TRBV21-1 to TRBJ1-4; the tabulated D call, TRBD1, remains unverified against the DNA. TRBV21-1 is given as a pseudogene. This CDR3 is 17 amino acids long. The CDR3: CASSPRAEPGLNEKLFF. Here the CDR3 DNA reads TGTGCCAGCAGCCCCCGGGCGGAGCCAGGGCTTAATGAAAAACTGTTTTTT.

The V gene is TRBV30, the J gene TRBJ1-3; TRBD1 is a possible D gene (6 bases). This CDR3 contains 14 residues. Germline CDR1 reads GTSNPN; CDR2 reads SVGIG (reference sequence). The ends were cut back, 1 base at V and 0 bases at J, with 7 bases in the middle. This CDR3 is CAWSEGGSGNTIYF. CDR3 DNA: TGTGCCTGGAGTGAGGGGGGCTCTGGAAACACCATATATTTT.

The rearrangement joins TRBV5-6 to TRBJ1-2; 9 bases agree with TRBD1. The CDR3 contains 16 residues. The ends lost 1 base at V and 3 bases at J; junction bases unmatched: 7. Germline V gives CDR1 SGHDT, CDR2 YYEEEE. CDR3 region: CASSLISNRGHYGYTF. The CDR3 DNA sequence: TGTGCCAGCAGCTTGATCTCGAACAGGGGGCACTATGGCTACACCTTC.

The V call is TRBV28, the J call TRBJ2-1; D is undetermined. This CDR3 is 14 amino acids long. V was pared by 5 bases and J by 6 bases, with 14 bases between. The germline V gene encodes CDR1 MDHEN and CDR2 SYDVKM. The CDR3 spells CASSIPLSFNEQFF. The CDR3 region has the DNA TGTGCCAGCAGTATACCACTCAGTTTCAATGAGCAGTTCTTC.

This rearrangement joins TRBV6-5 to TRBJ2-4; no clear D. The CDR3 loop spans 15 amino acids. V was trimmed by 2 bases and J by 0 bases, leaving 8 bases between them. The V gene's germline CDR1 is MNHEY and CDR2 SVGAGI. In nucleotides, the CDR3 is TGTGCCAGCAGTTACATAGCCACAGCCAAAAACATTCAGTACTTC. It is translated as CASSYIATAKNIQYF.

The chain is built from TRBV3-1 (or the pseudogene TRBV3-2) and TRBJ1-1; D not resolved. This CDR3 contains 14 residues. Germline CDR1 is LGHDT and CDR2 is YNNKEL (reference sequence). V lost 4 bases and J 6 bases, leaving 15 bases between the germline ends. This CDR3 reads CASSPASFSPEAFF. DNA of the CDR3: TGTGCCAGCAGCCCTGCGTCGTTTAGTCCTGAAGCTTTCTTT.

The genes are TRBV27 and TRBJ1-1; TRBD1 aligns across 9 bases. The junction had 3 bases not matched to a gene; V was cut back by 6 bases and J by 4 bases. This CDR3 has 13 amino acids. Germline lookup yields CDR1 MNHEY and CDR2 SMNVEV (reference sequence). The CDR3 loop reads CASRTTGGTEAFF. The CDR3 DNA sequence: TGTGCCAGCAGGACGACAGGGGGCACTGAAGCTTTCTTT.

The gene calls are TRBV24-1 and TRBJ1-2, with D possibly matching TRBD1 (6 bases). Germline CDR1 and CDR2: KGHDR and SFDVKD. Trimming removed 3 bases from V and 2 bases from J, with 6 bases in between. This CDR3 has 13 residues. CDR3 nucleotide sequence: TGTGCCACCAGTGATCAGGGGAACTATGGCTACACCTTC. Translated: CATSDQGNYGYTF.

This chain links TRBV19 with TRBJ1-1; D is perhaps TRBD1 (6 bases). Germline CDR1 is LNHDA and CDR2 is SQIVND (reference sequence). V lost 6 bases and J 0 bases, leaving 11 bases between the germline ends. This CDR3 has 14 residues. CDR3 in DNA: TGTGCCAGTAGGGACAGCGTATTGAACACTGAAGCTTTCTTT. Amino acids: CASRDSVLNTEAFF.

This clone came up once. The genes are TRBV11-2 and TRBJ2-5; 11 positions agree with TRBD1. The CDR3 sequence is 18 residues long. Trimming at V came to 5 bases and at J to 7 bases, leaving 18 bases not matched to a gene. CDR1 and CDR2 (germline): SGHAT, FQNNGV. The CDR3 spells CASSIGQGAMRPEGTQYF. In DNA form, the CDR3 reads TGTGCCAGCAGCATCGGACAGGGGGCAATGCGCCCAGAGGGGACCCAGTACTTC.

The chain combines TRBV6-5 with TRBJ1-5; D is unclear. In germline, CDR1 is MNHEY, CDR2 SVGAGI. The V end was cut by 7 bases, the J end by 0 bases, with 13 bases between. CDR3 size: 15 residues. CDR3 sequence (DNA): TGTGCCAGCACCCGGTACGGGGATAGCAATCAGCCCCAGCATTTT. Translating gives CASTRYGDSNQPQHF.

This clone was detected once. The chain carries TRBV27 and TRBJ2-7, with TRBD2 matching over 12 bases. Looked up from germline, CDR1 is MNHEY and CDR2 is SMNVEV (reference sequence). The ends lost 5 bases at V and 3 bases at J; junction bases unmatched: 2. CDR3 size: 14 residues. CDR3 protein: CASSRTSGNYEQYF. In DNA form, the CDR3 reads TGTGCCAGCAGTCGGACTAGCGGGAACTACGAGCAGTACTTC.

This clone was observed once. The V gene is TRBV3-1 (or the pseudogene TRBV3-2), the J gene TRBJ2-2, with 9 bases identical to TRBD2. V lost 1 base to trimming and J lost 2 bases; unmatched junction nucleotides: 5. Germline V gene sequence: CDR1 LGHDT, CDR2 YNNKEL (reference sequence). The CDR3 has 17 amino acids. The CDR3 spells CASSQALAGHNTGELFF. The CDR3, as DNA: TGTGCCAGCAGCCAAGCCCTAGCGGGACACAACACCGGGGAGCTGTTTTTT.

The CDR3 DNA is TGTGCCTGGTCCTCCCGGGAGGGTTTTAATGAAAAACTGTTTTTT. Protein sequence: CAWSSREGFNEKLFF. The chain has TRBV30 and TRBJ1-4; D call uncertain. The germline V and J ends were trimmed by 5 bases and 4 bases, with 17 bases remaining between them. From germline, CDR1 is GTSNPN and CDR2 SVGIG (reference sequence). The CDR3 covers 15 residues. The full variable domain, completed using reference TRBV30 and TRBJ1-4, is SQTIHQWPATLVQPVGSPLSLECTVEGTSNPNLYWYRQAAGRGLQLLFYSVGIGQISSEVPQNLSASRPQDRQFILSSKKLLLSDSGFYLCAWSSREGFNEKLFFGSGTQLSVL.

CDR3 sequence (DNA): TGTGCCAGCAGCTTGGACAGACTCTCCTACAATGAGCAGTTCTTC. Its translation is CASSLDRLSYNEQFF. The J gene is TRBJ2-1, the V gene TRBV5-4; D unresolved. V lost 0 bases, J lost 0 bases, and 7 bases lay in between. The CDR3 has 15 residues. Germline V gene data show CDR1 as SGHNT and CDR2 as YYREEE (reference sequence).

This chain connects TRBV12-3 or TRBV12-4 to TRBJ1-5; tentative D call: TRBD1 (6 bases). Trimming removed 3 bases from V and 4 bases from J, with 7 bases in between. The CDR3 has 13 residues. The DNA of the CDR3 is TGTGCCAGCAGTTTGCAGGGGAATCAGCCCCAGCATTTT. It is translated as CASSLQGNQPQHF.

The V call is TRBV27, the J call TRBJ2-1, with 13 bases that match TRBD2. CDR3 length equals 15 residues. Trimming at V came to 6 bases and at J to 7 bases, leaving 6 bases not matched to a gene. Germline V gives CDR1 MNHEY, CDR2 SMNVEV (reference sequence). This chain's CDR3 is CASRTGLAGTNEQFF. The DNA of the CDR3 is TGTGCCAGCAGAACGGGACTAGCGGGGACTAATGAGCAGTTCTTC.